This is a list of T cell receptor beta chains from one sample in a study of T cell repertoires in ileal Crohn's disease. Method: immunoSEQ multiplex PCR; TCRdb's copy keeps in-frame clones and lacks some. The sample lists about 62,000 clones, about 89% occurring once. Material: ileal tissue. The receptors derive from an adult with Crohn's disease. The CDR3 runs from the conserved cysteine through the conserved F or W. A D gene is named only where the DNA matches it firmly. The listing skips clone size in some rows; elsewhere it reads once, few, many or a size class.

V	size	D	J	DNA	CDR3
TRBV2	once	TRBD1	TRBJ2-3	TGTGCCAGCAGTACGAGGACAGGAAGCACAGATACGCAGTATTTT	CASSTRTGSTDTQYF
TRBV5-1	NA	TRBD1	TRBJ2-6	TGCGCCAGCAGCGCACGGACAGGGTCGGACTCTGGGGCCAACGTCCTGACTTTC	CASSARTGSDSGANVLTF
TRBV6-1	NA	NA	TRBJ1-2	TGTGCCAGTGGGAGAACAGCTTCTAACTATGGCTACACCTTC	CASGRTASNYGYTF
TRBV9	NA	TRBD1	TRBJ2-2	TGTGCCAGCGGTTCGGGACAGGGGTTTCCCGGGGAGCTGTTTTTT	CASGSGQGFPGELFF
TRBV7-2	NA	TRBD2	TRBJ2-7	TGTGCCAGCAGCGTAACCCGGTGGGCTAGCGGGAGGGCCTCCTACGAGCAGTACTTC	CASSVTRWASGRASYEQYF
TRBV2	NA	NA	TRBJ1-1	TGTGCCAGCGGACAGAATGGTGACACTGAAGCTTTCTTT	CASGQNGDTEAFF
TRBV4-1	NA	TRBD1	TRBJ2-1	TGCGCCAGCAGCCAGCCTGGGACAGGGGGACACAATGAGCAGTTCTTC	CASSQPGTGGHNEQFF
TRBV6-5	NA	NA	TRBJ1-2	TGTGCCAGCAGTTACGGGGGCCAAGGCTACACCTTC	CASSYGGQGYTF
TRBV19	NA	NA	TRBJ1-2	TGTGCCAGTAGTATGGACAGAAAGATTAACTATGGCTACACCTTC	CASSMDRKINYGYTF
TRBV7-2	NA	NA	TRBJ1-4	TGTGCCAGCAGCGGAGGACTGAAACTGTTTTTT	CASSGGLKLFF
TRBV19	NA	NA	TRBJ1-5	TGTGCCAGTAGTATATCCATCAATCAGCCCCAGCATTTT	CASSISINQPQHF
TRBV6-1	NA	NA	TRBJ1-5	TGTGCCAGCACCCCATCAAAACAGGGAAATCAGCCCCAGCATTTT	CASTPSKQGNQPQHF
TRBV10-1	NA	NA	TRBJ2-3	TGCGCCAGCAGTGGGACTGCTTCGACAGATACGCAGTATTTT	CASSGTASTDTQYF
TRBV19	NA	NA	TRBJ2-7	TGTGCCAGTGGTGACGGGACAAACTCCTACGAGCAGTACTTC	CASGDGTNSYEQYF
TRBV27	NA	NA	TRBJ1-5	TGTGCCAGCAGTTTGGAGGGTACGATTAATCAGCCCCAGCATTTT	CASSLEGTINQPQHF
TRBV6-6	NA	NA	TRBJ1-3	TGTGCCAGCAGGGTACAGGGTAGTTCTGGAAACACCATATATTTT	CASRVQGSSGNTIYF
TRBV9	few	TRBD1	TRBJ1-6	TGTGCCAGCAGCGTGACAGGGAGGAATTCACCCCTCCACTTT	CASSVTGRNSPLHF
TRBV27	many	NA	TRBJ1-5	TGTGCCAGCAGTTCGCGTGGTCGGCCCCAGCATTTT	CASSSRGRPQHF
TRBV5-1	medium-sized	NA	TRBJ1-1	TGCGCCAGCAGCGAATGGGGCGAGGACACTGAAGCTTTCTTT	CASSEWGEDTEAFF
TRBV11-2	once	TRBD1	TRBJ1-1	TGTGCCAGCAGCCACGATTCGGCAGGGGGGCTTGCTGAAGCTTTCTTT	CASSHDSAGGLAEAFF
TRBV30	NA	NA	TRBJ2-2	TGTGCCTGGAGTGTTTTCGAGGGCCGGTACACCGGGGAGCTGTTTTTT	CAWSVFEGRYTGELFF
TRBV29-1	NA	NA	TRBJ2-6	TGCAGCGTTGAAGTCGCTGGGGCCAACGTCCTGACTTTC	CSVEVAGANVLTF
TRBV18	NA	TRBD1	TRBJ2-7	TGTGCCAGCTCACGATCCGGGACAGGGACACGGGAGCAGTACTTC	CASSRSGTGTREQYF
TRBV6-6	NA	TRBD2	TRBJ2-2	TGTGCCAGCAGTTGGGGACTAGCAGGCACCGGGGAGCTGTTTTTT	CASSWGLAGTGELFF
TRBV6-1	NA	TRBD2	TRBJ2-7	TGTGCCAGCAGTGCCATAGCGGGAGGGCCACACGAGCAGTACTTC	CASSAIAGGPHEQYF
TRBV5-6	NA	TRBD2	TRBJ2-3	TGTGCCAGCAGCACGACTAGCGGGGTCACAGATACGCAGTATTTT	CASSTTSGVTDTQYF
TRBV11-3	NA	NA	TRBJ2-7	TGTGCCAGCAGCTTTGCGGGTGGGTCGTCCTACGAGCAGTACTTC	CASSFAGGSSYEQYF
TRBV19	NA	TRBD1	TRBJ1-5	TGTGCCAGTAGTATATTTTTAGGGGACAGACATCAGCCCCAGCATTTT	CASSIFLGDRHQPQHF
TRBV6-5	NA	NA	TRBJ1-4	TGTGCCAGCAGTTACGAGGCAGGACTCAAGAAACTGTTTTTT	CASSYEAGLKKLFF
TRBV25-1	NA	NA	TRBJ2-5	TGTGCCAGCAGGCGTAAGACCCAGTACTTC	CASRRKTQYF
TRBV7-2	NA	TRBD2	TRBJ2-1	TGTGCCAGCAGCTTAACTAGCGGGAGGGCCAATGAGCAGTTCTTC	CASSLTSGRANEQFF
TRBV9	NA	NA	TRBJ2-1	TGTGCCAGCAGCGCCCTACTGGGACATTTCTACAATGAGCAGTTCTTC	CASSALLGHFYNEQFF
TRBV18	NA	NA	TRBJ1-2	TGTGCCAGCTCACCACAACGACAGTTGGATGGCTACACCTTC	CASSPQRQLDGYTF
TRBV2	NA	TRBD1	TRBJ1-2	TGTGCCAGCGGGGGACAGGGGGCTTTCGGCTACACCTTC	CASGGQGAFGYTF
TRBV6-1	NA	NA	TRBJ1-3	TGTGCCAGCAGAGACACAGGAAACACCATATATTTT	CASRDTGNTIYF
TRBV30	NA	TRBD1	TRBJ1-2	TGTGCCTGGAAGGGGGACAGTGTCAACTATGGCTACACCTTC	CAWKGDSVNYGYTF
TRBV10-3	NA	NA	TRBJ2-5	TGTGCCATCAGTGAGCGTCGGGAGACCCAGTACTTC	CAISERRETQYF
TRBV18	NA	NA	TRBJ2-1	TGTGCCAGCTCACTAAATACGCAGAGGCACGGAGGTGAGCAGTTCTTC	CASSLNTQRHGGEQFF
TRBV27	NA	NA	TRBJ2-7	TGTGCCAGCAGTCCCACAGGGCGTCTGTCCTACGAGCAGTACTTC	CASSPTGRLSYEQYF
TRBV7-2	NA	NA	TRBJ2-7	TGTGCCAGCACCCTCCGTGGGGGAGGATACGAGCAGTACTTC	CASTLRGGGYEQYF
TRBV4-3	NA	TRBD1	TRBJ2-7	TGCGCCAGCAGTGGACAGGGCGGCTACGAGCAGTACTTC	CASSGQGGYEQYF
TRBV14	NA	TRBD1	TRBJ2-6	TGTGCCAGCAGCTCTTGGCAGGGGGTCTCTGGGGCCAACGTCCTGACTTTC	CASSSWQGVSGANVLTF
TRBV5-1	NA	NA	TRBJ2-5	TGCGCCAGCAGCTTGGCTTCTGGACAGCTGGAGACCCAGTACTTC	CASSLASGQLETQYF
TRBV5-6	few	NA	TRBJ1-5	TGTGCCAGCAGCTTGTGGTCCGGTGCCCAGCATTTT	CASSLWSGAQHF
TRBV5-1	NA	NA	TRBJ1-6	TGCGCCAGCAGCCCTGGCGGCCTGGAATCACCCCTCCACTTT	CASSPGGLESPLHF
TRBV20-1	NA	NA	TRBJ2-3	TGCAGTGCTAACCGGGATACGCAGTATTTT	CSANRDTQYF
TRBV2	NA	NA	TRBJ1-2	TGTGCCAGCAGTGAGGGGCCTAACTATGGCTACACCTTC	CASSEGPNYGYTF
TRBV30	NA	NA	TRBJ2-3	TGTGCCTGGGCGAGGCCAGATACGCAGTATTTT	CAWARPDTQYF
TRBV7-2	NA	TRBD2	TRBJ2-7	TGTGCCAGCAGCTATAAAACTAGCGGGACATTTAGCTACGAGCAGTACTTC	CASSYKTSGTFSYEQYF
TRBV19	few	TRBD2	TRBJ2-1	TGTGCCAGTACCTTGACTAGCGGGGACTACAATGAGCAGTTCTTC	CASTLTSGDYNEQFF